These 7 T cell receptor beta chains originate from one sample sequenced in a study of CD8+ T cells in alopecia areata (dated by TCRdb to the late 2010s). The library was obtained by the immunoSEQ multiplex PCR assay. RNA was extracted from all samples and reverse transcribed into cDNA as template for TCR sequencing. In its TCRdb copy, this immuneACCESS table keeps in-frame sequences only and misses some clones. Where compared with another copy, unresolved V genes explain less than half of these, and the others have no known cause. For this sample the table gives 150,000 or so clones, of which about 90% were detected only once. Less than 15% of the sample is taken by the ten largest. The time point label, as the study defines it: baseline before oral tofacitinib. The sequenced sample was CD8+ T cells sorted from blood, obtained at week 0. Every receptor here comes from a human donor with alopecia areata.

The chain is built from TRBV4-1 and TRBJ2-7; D might be TRBD2 (6 bases). This CDR3 contains 16 residues. Germline V gene lookup returns CDR1 MGHRA and CDR2 YSYEKL. Trimming took 0 bases from V and 3 from J, leaving 15 bases between them. This chain's CDR3 is CASSQEESGRDYEQYF. The CDR3 nucleotides read TGCGCCAGCAGCCAAGAAGAGAGCGGGCGGGACTACGAGCAGTACTTC.

This clone showed up just once. The chain combines TRBV7-9 with TRBJ1-2; D remains ambiguous. Trimming took off 1 base at V and 6 bases at J, with 15 bases between the two ends. This CDR3 spans 15 amino acids. Germline CDR1 SEHNR, CDR2 FQNEAQ (reference sequence). CDR3 coding DNA: TGTGCCAGCAGCTTAGATGGGGAGTCAACGGATGGCTACACCTTC. Amino acid sequence: CASSLDGESTDGYTF.

This chain connects TRBV27 to TRBJ2-7, with 9 bases matching TRBD2. V lost 6 bases to trimming and J lost 6 bases; unmatched junction nucleotides: 9. The CDR3 is 14 residues long. Germline-derived CDR1 and CDR2 are MNHEY and SMNVEV (reference sequence). The CDR3 reads CASRPGLALGEQYF. Here the CDR3 DNA reads TGTGCCAGCAGACCGGGACTAGCCTTAGGCGAGCAGTACTTC.

With regard to this clone: This sample also contains other DNA sequences that code for the same CDR3. The chain has TRBV19 and TRBJ2-7; 10 positions match TRBD1. Unmatched junction bases numbered 2, after V lost 3 bases and J lost 3 bases. Germline CDR1 reads LNHDA; CDR2 reads SQIVND (reference sequence). The CDR3 length is 14 residues. The CDR3 nucleotides read TGTGCCAGTAGTATTGGGACAGGGGACTACGAGCAGTACTTC. Amino acid sequence: CASSIGTGDYEQYF.

The rearrangement joins TRBV11-1 to TRBJ2-2; perhaps TRBD1 as D (6 bases). The germline V gene has CDR1 SGHAT and CDR2 FQDESV (reference sequence). The V and J ends lost 1 base and 2 bases respectively, with 17 bases between them. CDR3 length equals 18 residues. CDR3 nucleotides: TGTGCCAGCAGCTTAGGGGCCATAGGACAGAGTAACACCGGGGAGCTGTTTTTT. Its protein is CASSLGAIGQSNTGELFF.

The chain joins TRBV6-5 to TRBJ1-2; 8 bases are a match to TRBD1. Unmatched junction bases numbered 7, after V lost 6 bases and J lost 4 bases. The CDR3 has 14 residues. Germline V gene data show CDR1 as MNHEY and CDR2 as SVGAGI. The CDR3 region has the DNA TGTGCCAGCAGCCACAGGGGGGTCGGCTATGGCTACACCTTC. Translation: CASSHRGVGYGYTF.

The V gene is TRBV5-4, the J gene TRBJ2-7; the D gene is possibly TRBD1 (6 bases). There are 15 residues in the CDR3. V lost 4 bases to trimming and J lost 3 bases, with 17 bases between them. Germline lookup yields CDR1 SGHNT and CDR2 YYREEE (reference sequence). The CDR3 nucleotides are TGTGCCAGCAGCCCCGCCGCCGGACAGAGCTACGAGCAGTACTTC. Residues: CASSPAAGQSYEQYF.